This entry lists 3 T cell receptor beta chains sequenced from one sample in a study of regulatory T cells in long-lasting Graves disease. This sample's time point: newly diagnosed GD, antithyroid drugs for less than 3 months. Making the TCR library involved RNA that had been extracted from PBMCs. Both iRepertoire HTBI primers and Arm-PCR of CDR3 regions were used to build the TCR beta libraries. TCRdb analysed the multiplex PCR reads with MiXCR anew, one entry per CDR3 protein. The sample has hundreds of thousands of distinct CDR3 sequences; about 16% are singletons. The sample was also reused in another study, on T cells in Graves' hyperthyroidism and ophthalmopathy.

Specimen: peripheral blood mononuclear cells (PBMCs), collected at new diagnosis, from a patient treated with antithyroid drugs. Receptors originate from a woman aged 35-65 years with Graves disease.

J is TRBJ2-2 and V is TRBV4-2, with TRBD2 identical over 8 bases. This CDR3 is built from 17 residues. Unmatched junction bases numbered 8, after V lost 0 bases and J lost 5 bases. Germline V gene lookup returns CDR1 LGHNA and CDR2 YNFKEQ. The CDR3 spells CASSQDSGGGSTGELFF. The CDR3 DNA sequence: TGTGCCAGCAGCCAAGATTCGGGCGGGGGGTCGACCGGGGAGCTGTTTTTT.

This clonotype turned up a few times. The genes are TRBV5-1 and TRBJ2-1; D uncertain. Trimming took 1 base from V and 7 from J, leaving 9 bases between them. The germline V gene encodes CDR1 SGHRS and CDR2 YFSETQ. The CDR3 is 13 amino acids. The CDR3 here is CASSLSGRNEQFF. The CDR3 coding sequence is TGCGCCAGCAGCTTGAGTGGCAGAAATGAGCAGTTCTTC.

V and J are TRBV14 and TRBJ2-5; D is tentatively TRBD1 or TRBD2 (5 bases each). The J call may not be correct, given that the DNA end is closer to TRBJ2-1. Germline assignment: CDR1 SGHDN and CDR2 FVKESK. This CDR3 spans 19 amino acids. CDR3 DNA sequence: TGTGCCAGCAGCCCCCAAGACAGTTATCGTCGGGTGGGACACAATGAGCAGTTCTTC. Its protein is CASSPQDSYRRVGHNEQFF.